These 25 T cell receptor beta chains were sequenced from one sample in a study of breast tumors, draining lymph nodes, adjacent tissues. Axillary draining lymph nodes of breast cancer patients supplied the node samples. TCRdb re-analysed the multiplex PCR reads in MiXCR, keeping a single row per CDR3 protein. The sample has some 97,000 distinct CDR3 sequences; 21% are singletons. The sequenced sample consisted of axillary lymph node tissue. The receptors were sampled from a female donor with breast cancer. Some clones in this sample may be carry-over from other donors' samples.

The chain carries TRBV4-2 and TRBJ2-2; D may be TRBD2 (5 bases). Per germline, CDR1 LGHNA and CDR2 YNFKEQ. This CDR3 spans 16 amino acids. The germline V and J ends were trimmed by 1 base and 5 bases, with 14 bases remaining between them. The CDR3 DNA sequence: TGTGCCAGCAGCCAAGGGGAGAGGGCCGGAACCGGGGAGCTGTTTTTT. Protein: CASSQGERAGTGELFF.

Points on this clonotype: A read error may be the cause here, since a much bigger clone is one base away. The rearrangement uses TRBV6-1 and TRBJ1-2; D unresolved. The CDR3 totals 14 residues. Trimming removed 5 bases at V and 1 base at J, with 11 bases between. Germline CDR1 MNHNS, CDR2 SASEGT. The CDR3 DNA reads as TGTGCCAGCAGTTTAGAGAGTCTTAACTATGGCTACACCTTC. Translating gives CASSLESLNYGYTF.

The table lists this clonotype with many counts. V and J are TRBV6-5 and TRBJ1-5; D is undetermined. Germline V gene lookup returns CDR1 MNHEY and CDR2 SVGAGI. This CDR3 has 17 residues. V was shortened by 5 bases and J by 0 bases, with 17 bases between the two germline ends. In DNA form, the CDR3 reads TGTGCCAGCAGTCCCTCCGGGTTGATATATAGCAATCAGCCCCAGCATTTT. This encodes CASSPSGLIYSNQPQHF.

Ten or more counts support this clonotype. The chain has TRBV11-1 and TRBJ1-2; weak D call: TRBD1 (5 bases). The V end was cut by 1 base, the J end by 8 bases, with 11 bases between. This CDR3 comprises 13 residues. Germline loops: CDR1 SGHAT, CDR2 FQDESV (reference sequence). The CDR3 here is CASSLGRGLGYTF. CDR3 coding DNA: TGTGCCAGCAGCTTAGGGAGGGGACTCGGCTACACCTTC.

The chain carries TRBV11-2 and TRBJ2-6; no firm D call. The CDR3 loop spans 13 amino acids. Trimming pared 5 bases from V and 6 bases from J, leaving 8 bases between. Looked up from germline, CDR1 is SGHAT and CDR2 is FQNNGV. Here the CDR3 DNA reads TGTGCCAGCAGCCCCGGTGTGGCCAACGTCCTGACTTTC. The encoded protein is CASSPGVANVLTF.

This clonotype was recorded many times. V gene TRBV6-6 combines with J gene TRBJ2-7, with 10 positions matching TRBD1. V dropped 7 bases and J dropped 2; count of bases not matched to a gene: 11. Per germline, CDR1 MNHNY and CDR2 SVGAGI (reference sequence). The CDR3 contains 16 residues. The CDR3 bases are TGTGCCAGCACCTCACGGCCGGGACAGGGGACCTACGAGCAGTACTTC. It codes for CASTSRPGQGTYEQYF.

The table lists this clonotype with many counts. The rearrangement uses TRBV7-6 and TRBJ2-7; no clear D gene. Germline V gene data show CDR1 as SGHVS and CDR2 as FNYEAQ. Trimming took off 1 base at V and 2 bases at J, with 9 bases between the two ends. The CDR3 totals 14 residues. The CDR3: CASSLGQAPYEQYF. The CDR3 DNA reads TGTGCCAGCAGCTTAGGGCAGGCCCCCTACGAGCAGTACTTC.

Many counts were recorded for this clonotype. This chain uses TRBV24-1 with TRBJ2-1; D might be TRBD2 (5 bases). Germline lookup yields CDR1 KGHDR and CDR2 SFDVKD. Trimming stripped 10 bases from V and 5 bases from J, with 17 bases between. This CDR3 comprises 14 residues. Written as DNA, the CDR3 is TGTGCCACGTCCCTCCGGGGTCCTAACAATGAGCAGTTCTTC. Its protein product is CATSLRGPNNEQFF.

The V call is TRBV18, the J call TRBJ2-2, with D tentatively TRBD2 (5 bases). V was cut by 3 bases and J by 8 bases, with 13 bases left in between. CDR3 length equals 14 residues. Germline assignment: CDR1 KGHSH and CDR2 LQKENI. CDR3 coding DNA: TGTGCCAGCTCACCCCAGACCGGACTGGGGGAGCTGTTTTTT. As protein: CASSPQTGLGELFF.

There are many counts of this clonotype. The V gene is TRBV11-2, the J gene TRBJ2-1, with TRBD2 matching over 10 bases. Germline assignment: CDR1 SGHAT and CDR2 FQNNGV. The trim removed 4 bases at V and 3 bases at J, leaving 3 bases unmatched. The CDR3 totals 15 residues. The CDR3 loop reads CASSSGTSDYNEQFF. The CDR3 DNA is TGTGCCAGCAGCTCGGGGACTAGCGACTACAATGAGCAGTTCTTC.

The genes are TRBV6-6 and TRBJ1-1; no reliable D call. The CDR3 has 16 amino acids. Germline V gene lookup returns CDR1 MNHNY and CDR2 SVGAGI (reference sequence). V gave up 0 bases and J gave up 3 bases, with 14 bases separating them. The CDR3 DNA reads as TGTGCCAGCAGTTACTCGATATCGGGCGGGGACACTGAAGCTTTCTTT. It translates to CASSYSISGGDTEAFF.

The chain links TRBV9 to TRBJ2-3; D is unresolved. V was pared by 0 bases and J by 3 bases, with 11 bases between. Germline V gene sequence: CDR1 SGDLS, CDR2 YYNGEE. CDR3 length: 15 residues. In DNA, the CDR3 is TGTGCCAGCAGCGTAGGGGCCTCCGGGACAGATACGCAGTATTTT. It translates to CASSVGASGTDTQYF.

In DNA form, the CDR3 reads TGTGCCAGCAGCTTGTGGGCTAGCGGGAGCGCCGGGGAGCTGTTTTTT. Translated: CASSLWASGSAGELFF. The chain couples TRBV5-6 to TRBJ2-2; 10 nucleotides agree with TRBD2. V was clipped by 1 base and J by 6 bases; unmatched bases: 6. The length of the CDR3 is 16 residues. Germline CDR1 reads SGHDT; CDR2 reads YYEEEE. The full variable domain, completed using reference TRBV5-6 and TRBJ2-2, is DAGVTQSPTHLIKTRGQQVTLRCSPKSGHDTVSWYQQALGQGPQFIFQYYEEEERQRGNFPDRFSGHQFPNYSSELNVNALLLGDSALYLCASSLWASGSAGELFFGEGSRLTVL.

The chain recombines TRBV4-2 with TRBJ2-3; 8 positions agree with TRBD2. The V and J ends lost 3 bases and 0 bases, in that order; junction bases with no gene match: 8. CDR3 size: 17 residues. From germline, CDR1 is LGHNA and CDR2 YNFKEQ. The CDR3 nucleotides are TGTGCCAGCAGCCAGCACCCGGGGGGGGTTAGCACAGATACGCAGTATTTT. This gives the protein CASSQHPGGVSTDTQYF.

Many counts were recorded for this clonotype. The rearrangement joins TRBV5-1 to TRBJ2-6; a possible D gene is TRBD1 (6 bases). This CDR3 has 18 residues. V shed 4 bases and J shed 0 bases, with 17 bases lying between them. Germline V lookup: CDR1 SGHRS, CDR2 YFSETQ. The DNA of the CDR3 is TGCGCCAGCAGCAACAGACAGGCCGCTAGCTCTGGGGCCAACGTCCTGACTTTC. Residues: CASSNRQAASSGANVLTF.

The chain combines TRBV19 with TRBJ1-5; 9 bases match TRBD1. In germline, CDR1 is LNHDA, CDR2 SQIVND (reference sequence). There are 16 residues in the CDR3. Trimming took 7 bases from V and 5 from J; bases not matched to a gene: 12. The CDR3 here is CASTPDRGRFHQPQHF. The CDR3 region has the DNA TGTGCCAGTACCCCGGACAGGGGAAGGTTTCATCAGCCCCAGCATTTT. Full variable domain (missing parts from reference TRBV19 and TRBJ1-5): DGGITQSPKYLFRKEGQNVTLSCEQNLNHDAMYWYRQDPGQGLRLIYYSQIVNDFQKGDIAEGYSVSREKKESFPLTVTSAQKNPTAFYLCASTPDRGRFHQPQHFGDGTRLSIL.

V gene TRBV28 combines with J gene TRBJ1-2, with D possibly being TRBD1 (6 bases). The CDR3 consists of 12 residues. The germline V gene encodes CDR1 MDHEN and CDR2 SYDVKM. The V gene lost 8 bases and the J gene lost 8 bases, with 15 bases spanning the gap. CDR3 in DNA: TGTGCCAGCCGCCTGGGACAAGGCGGCTACACCTTC. Its protein is CASRLGQGGYTF.

In regard to this clonotype: One end of the junction varies from germline; a read error may be responsible. The chain uses TRBV7-2 and TRBJ1-1; 7 nucleotides align to TRBD1. The CDR3 sequence is 13 residues long. Per germline, CDR1 SGHTA and CDR2 FQGNSA. CDR3 bases: TGTGCCAGCAGCTTGGCGGAGGGGGCTGAGGCTTTCTTT. Translating gives CASSLAEGAEAFF.

This clonotype was found many times. This chain connects TRBV6-1 to TRBJ1-6; D unclear. Germline CDR1 MNHNS, CDR2 SASEGT. V lost 1 base and J lost 8, with 9 bases in between. This CDR3 spans 14 amino acids. CDR3 amino acids: CASSEGGRYSPLHF. The CDR3, as DNA: TGTGCCAGCAGTGAAGGAGGGCGGTATTCACCCCTCCACTTT.

The gene calls are TRBV7-9 and TRBJ2-2, with 8 positions matching TRBD2. Per the germline V gene, CDR1 is SEHNR and CDR2 is FQNEAQ (reference sequence). V was pared by 2 bases and J by 5 bases, with 7 bases of the junction left unmatched. The CDR3 covers 16 residues. The CDR3, as DNA: TGTGCCAGCAGCTTAACTGGCGGGAGGCCTACCGGGGAGCTGTTTTTT. Amino acid sequence: CASSLTGGRPTGELFF.

This clonotype was recorded at least ten times. The rearrangement joins TRBV7-9 to TRBJ1-4, with a tentative D call TRBD1 (6 bases). Looked up from germline, CDR1 is SEHNR and CDR2 is FQNEAQ (reference sequence). The CDR3 totals 17 residues. V lost 1 base and J lost 8, with 20 bases in between. CDR3 sequence (DNA): TGTGCCAGCAGCTTAGGTACACGGGGGACATACTCGGAAAAACTGTTTTTT. This encodes CASSLGTRGTYSEKLFF.

CDR3 sequence: CASSKLSWREPNTQYF. The CDR3 region has the DNA TGTGCCAGCAGTAAGTTGTCTTGGCGGGAGCCAAATACGCAGTATTTT. The chain recombines TRBV28 with TRBJ2-3; 7 bases are shared with TRBD2. Germline V gene sequence: CDR1 MDHEN, CDR2 SYDVKM. The CDR3 covers 16 residues. V lost 5 bases, J lost 7 bases, and 15 bases stayed unmatched.

This clonotype was recorded at least ten times. This rearrangement joins TRBV2 to TRBJ2-1; D is possibly TRBD1 (5 bases). V lost 6 bases to trimming and J lost 3 bases, with 12 bases between them. Germline V CDR1 and CDR2: SNHLY, FYNNEI. The CDR3 contains 14 residues. CDR3 sequence (DNA): TGTGCCAGCAGGGACAAAACATTCTACAATGAGCAGTTCTTC. This codes for CASRDKTFYNEQFF.

This clonotype came up many times. This chain joins TRBV5-1 and TRBJ1-6; D not resolved. This CDR3 comprises 14 residues. Looked up from germline, CDR1 is SGHRS and CDR2 is YFSETQ. V dropped 0 bases and J dropped 10 bases, with 11 bases sitting between them. The CDR3 DNA is TGCGCCAGCAGCTTGGGGGAAGAGGCGTCACCCCTCCACTTT. The encoded protein is CASSLGEEASPLHF. Full variable domain (outside the CDR3, taken from reference TRBV5-1 and TRBJ1-6): KAGVTQTPRYLIKTRGQQVTLSCSPISGHRSVSWYQQTPGQGLQFLFEYFSETQRNKGNFPGRFSGRQFSNSRSEMNVSTLELGDSALYLCASSLGEEASPLHFGNGTRLTVT.

On this clonotype itself: A much larger clone is a single base away; this may be a read error. This chain links TRBV19 with TRBJ2-1; D is uncertain. The V gene's germline CDR1 is LNHDA and CDR2 SQIVND (reference sequence). This CDR3 has 15 amino acids. Here the CDR3 reads CASSISGLPYNEQLF. CDR3 sequence (DNA): TGTGCCAGTAGTATTTCCGGGTTACCCTACAATGAGCAGTTGTTC. Filled out from reference TRBV19 and TRBJ2-1, the complete variable domain reads DGGITQSPKYLFRKEGQNVTLSCEQNLNHDAMYWYRQDPGQGLRLIYYSQIVNDFQKGDIAEGYSVSREKKESFPLTVTSAQKNPTAFYLCASSISGLPYNEQLFGPGTRLTVL.